Each of the 9 T cell receptor beta chains below was sequenced from the same sample in a study of CD8 T cells in ankylosing spondylitis. Using its own MiXCR run on the 5' RACE reads, TCRdb lists one record per CDR3 protein. The repertoire holds 100,000 or so distinct CDR3 sequences, with 24% as singletons. The sequenced sample consisted of synovial fluid, either unsorted or a sorted T cell fraction (not recorded which). The receptors stem from a male donor with ankylosing spondylitis.

This clonotype was seen many times. One end of the junction varies from germline; a read error may be responsible. The gene calls are TRBV5-1 and TRBJ1-1; no firm D call. Germline V CDR1 and CDR2: SGHRS, YFSETQ. This CDR3 has 12 amino acids. The CDR3 sequence is CASSLADTEAFF. The CDR3 DNA reads TGCGCCAGCAGCTTGGCTGACACGGAAGCTTTCTTT.

The sample holds a few counts of this clonotype. The chain employs TRBV4-2 and TRBJ2-6; the match to TRBD1 covers 10 bases. CDR3 length equals 19 residues. Per the germline V gene, CDR1 is LGHNA and CDR2 is YNFKEQ. V gave up 3 bases and J gave up 0 bases; unmatched junction bases: 8. CDR3 in DNA: TGTGCCAGCAGCCATCCACCGGGACAGGGGAGCTCTGGGGCCAACGTCCTGACTTTC. Translation gives CASSHPPGQGSSGANVLTF.

The sample holds a few counts of this clonotype. The V and J genes are TRBV2 and TRBJ1-1; D unclear. The CDR3 runs to 11 residues. Trimming shortened V by 7 bases and J by 1 base, and 4 bases separated the two germline ends. Per the germline V gene, CDR1 is SNHLY and CDR2 is FYNNEI. The CDR3 protein is CASKGNTEAFF. CDR3 nucleotide sequence: TGTGCCAGCAAAGGGAACACTGAAGCTTTCTTT.

In this sample, this clonotype turned up many times. This chain links TRBV12-3 or TRBV12-4 with TRBJ2-3, with TRBD2 matching over 10 bases. The CDR3 sequence is 14 residues long. V lost 6 bases and J lost 9; bases outside the gene matches: 9. CDR3 nucleotide sequence: TGTGCCAGCAGCCCTAGCGGGAGTCGGGACACGCAGTATTTT. It codes for CASSPSGSRDTQYF.

As DNA, the CDR3 is TGTGCCAGCAGCCCACAGGGGCTCGGCTATGGCTACACCTTC. It yields the protein CASSPQGLGYGYTF. The rearrangement links TRBV11-2 to TRBJ1-2; 7 nucleotides align to TRBD1. The V gene end was trimmed by 5 bases and the J gene end by 4 bases; junction bases not matched to a gene: 7. Germline loops: CDR1 SGHAT, CDR2 FQNNGV. CDR3 length: 14 residues.

This clonotype has at least ten counts. This sequence joins TRBV12-3 or TRBV12-4 and TRBJ1-6; TRBD1 is a possible D gene (5 bases). Trimming took off 3 bases at V and 8 bases at J, with 11 bases between the two ends. The CDR3 has 14 amino acids. As DNA, the CDR3 is TGTGCCAGCAGTTTGGCCGGGACCTATTCACCCCTCCACTTT. Amino acid sequence: CASSLAGTYSPLHF.

V gene TRBV5-1 combines with J gene TRBJ1-6; 7 nucleotides align to TRBD1. This CDR3 comprises 13 residues. CDR1 is SGHRS, CDR2 YFSETQ, per germline. The ends lost 4 bases at V and 14 bases at J; junction bases unmatched: 9. The CDR3 DNA sequence: TGCGCCAGCAGCGCGGACAGGTCCATTACCCTCCACTTT. This codes for CASSADRSITLHF.

Only a few counts were recorded for this clonotype. Germline and junction disagree at one end, which may indicate a read error. The V call is TRBV29-1, the J call TRBJ2-1, with D tentatively TRBD2 (6 bases). Germline V CDR1 and CDR2: SQVTM, ANQGSEA. This CDR3 spans 14 amino acids. CDR3 DNA: TGCAGCGTAGAAGAGGGCGGGACCTACAATGAGCAGTTCTTC. Translated, it gives CSVEEGGTYNEQFF.

The sample holds a few counts of this clonotype. The rearrangement uses TRBV6-1 and TRBJ1-1; D ambiguous. This CDR3 spans 13 amino acids. Germline V lookup: CDR1 MNHNS, CDR2 SASEGT. Trimming stripped 10 bases from V and 0 bases from J, with 12 bases between. Here the CDR3 DNA reads TGTGCCACCCTTAATGTTATGAACACTGAAGCTTTCTTT. Its protein is CATLNVMNTEAFF.